This T cell receptor (beta chain) was captured by sequencing in a study of vaccination and CD4 T cells after COVID-19. Study findings and constraints: For convalescent patients, a median 86.3% of reactive clones surfaced exclusively after vaccination.

Time point reported: late sampling 161 to 241 days after vaccination in a few convalescent patients. Treatment reported: approximately nine-day PBMC culture with coronavirus spike peptide pools or control peptides (ViraFEST assay). The ViraFEST method relied on peptide pools to expand antigen-specific T cells, followed by TCR sequencing. A remark on this clonotype: Its specificity is not known.

CD4+ T cells that had been cultured provided DNA sequenced with the Oncomine TCR Beta short-read assay. It was cultured CD4+ T cells from which genomic DNA was extracted. TCRdb reprocessed the PCR reads with MiXCR, giving one entry per CDR3 protein. The sample lists over 20,000 distinct CDR3 sequences; roughly 35% were seen once. This TCR derives from a human donor who had recovered from COVID-19. The sequences come from CD4+ T cells from blood, cultured in vitro, collected about 7 months after SARS-CoV-2 vaccination.

The CDR3, as DNA: TGCGCCAGCAGCCAAGATTCGACGGCCAACTGGAGAGAGCAGTACTTC. Translation gives CASSQDSTANWREQYF. This chain connects TRBV4-1 to TRBJ2-7; no reliable D call. Germline assignment: CDR1 MGHRA and CDR2 YSYEKL. The CDR3 has 16 residues. V lost 0 bases to trimming and J lost 7 bases, with 19 bases between them.